The 7 T cell receptor beta chains presented below share a single source sample, sequenced in a study of early T cells in non-severe SARS-CoV-2 infection. TCRdb reprocessed the 5' RACE reads via MiXCR and lists one record per CDR3 protein. This table holds around 50,000 distinct CDR3 sequences, 6.5% to 9.5% found once. Material for sequencing was whole blood. Source of these receptors: an adult who was a healthcare worker with PCR-confirmed SARS-CoV-2 infection or an uninfected control (not recorded which).

This clonotype was seen repeatedly, ten times or more. The chain recombines TRBV28 with TRBJ2-7, with D perhaps TRBD1 (5 bases). This CDR3 is 14 amino acids long. Trimming removed 1 base at V and 3 bases at J, with 10 bases between. Germline CDR1 reads MDHEN; CDR2 reads SYDVKM. The CDR3 loop is CASSLFQGYYEQYF. CDR3 bases: TGTGCCAGCAGTTTATTTCAGGGATACTACGAGCAGTACTTC.

In nucleotides, the CDR3 is TGTGCCAGCAGCGCTGACTTACTAGCGCGTAGCACAGATACGCAGTATTTT. It is translated as CASSADLLARSTDTQYF. J is TRBJ2-3 and V is TRBV2; 7 bases line up with TRBD2. This CDR3 region has 17 residues. V trimming: 6 bases; J trimming: 0 bases; junction bases outside the gene matches: 12. The germline CDR1 and CDR2 sequences are SNHLY and FYNNEI. Full variable domain (remainder filled in from reference TRBV2 and TRBJ2-3): EPEVTQTPSHQVTQMGQEVILRCVPISNHLYFYWYRQILGQKVEFLVSFYNNEISEKSEIFDDQFSVERPDGSNFTLKIRSTKLEDSAMYFCASSADLLARSTDTQYFGPGTRLTVL.

This clonotype turned up a few times. The V and J genes are TRBV18 and TRBJ2-7; 10 nucleotides line up with TRBD1. Trimming removed 2 bases from V and 6 bases from J; junction bases left unmatched: 4. There are 14 residues in the CDR3. Germline CDR1 KGHSH, CDR2 LQKENI. The CDR3 sequence: CASSPVTGGREQYF. CDR3 in DNA: TGTGCCAGCTCACCAGTGACAGGGGGCCGCGAGCAGTACTTC.

This clonotype was observed a few times. This chain uses TRBV12-3 or TRBV12-4 with TRBJ2-5; D is perhaps TRBD2 (6 bases). The length of the CDR3 is 15 residues. Trimming removed 6 bases from V and 2 bases from J, with 16 bases in between. The CDR3 protein is CASRLSGTLQETQYF. The CDR3 DNA reads TGTGCCAGCAGGTTGTCCGGGACTTTGCAAGAGACCCAGTACTTC.

In this sample, this clonotype turned up many times. This chain joins TRBV20-1 and TRBJ2-5, with D tentatively TRBD1 (5 bases). Trimming removed 3 bases at V and 0 bases at J, with 14 bases between. The CDR3 runs 15 residues. Germline loops: CDR1 DFQATT, CDR2 SNEGSKA (reference sequence). Written as DNA, the CDR3 is TGCAGTGCTAGTTCCCCAAGACAGAACCAAGAGACCCAGTACTTC. Amino acids: CSASSPRQNQETQYF.

V and J are TRBV5-1 and TRBJ2-3; D possibly corresponds to TRBD2 (6 bases). The CDR3 loop spans 15 amino acids. Germline CDR1 and CDR2: SGHRS and YFSETQ. Trimming shortened V by 4 bases and J by 1 base, and 13 bases separated the two germline ends. CDR3: CASSPFGGRTDTQYF. The CDR3 nucleotides are TGCGCCAGCAGCCCGTTTGGAGGGCGCACAGATACGCAGTATTTT.

In this sample, this clonotype turned up many times. The chain joins TRBV15 to TRBJ1-5; D not certain. The CDR3 is made up of 13 amino acids. The V end was cut by 0 bases, the J end by 8 bases, with 8 bases between. Germline V gene data show CDR1 as LNHNV and CDR2 as YYDKDF (reference sequence). The chain's CDR3 is CATSRDKVKPQHF. The CDR3 region has the DNA TGTGCCACCAGCAGAGATAAGGTAAAGCCCCAGCATTTT.